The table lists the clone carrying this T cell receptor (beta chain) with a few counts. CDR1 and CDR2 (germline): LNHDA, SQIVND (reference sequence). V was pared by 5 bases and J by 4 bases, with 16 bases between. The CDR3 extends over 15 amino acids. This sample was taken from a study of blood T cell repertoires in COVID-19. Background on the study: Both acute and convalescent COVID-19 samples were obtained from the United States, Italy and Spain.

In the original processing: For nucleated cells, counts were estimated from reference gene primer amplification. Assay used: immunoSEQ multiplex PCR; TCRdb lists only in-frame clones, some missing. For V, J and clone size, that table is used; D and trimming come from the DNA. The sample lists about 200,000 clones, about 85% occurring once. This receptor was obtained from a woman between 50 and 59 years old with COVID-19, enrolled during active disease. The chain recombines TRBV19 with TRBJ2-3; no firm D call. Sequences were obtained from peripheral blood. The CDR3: CASSRSIIGADTQYF. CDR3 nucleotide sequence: TGTGCCAGTAGTCGGAGCATAATTGGAGCAGATACGCAGTATTTT.